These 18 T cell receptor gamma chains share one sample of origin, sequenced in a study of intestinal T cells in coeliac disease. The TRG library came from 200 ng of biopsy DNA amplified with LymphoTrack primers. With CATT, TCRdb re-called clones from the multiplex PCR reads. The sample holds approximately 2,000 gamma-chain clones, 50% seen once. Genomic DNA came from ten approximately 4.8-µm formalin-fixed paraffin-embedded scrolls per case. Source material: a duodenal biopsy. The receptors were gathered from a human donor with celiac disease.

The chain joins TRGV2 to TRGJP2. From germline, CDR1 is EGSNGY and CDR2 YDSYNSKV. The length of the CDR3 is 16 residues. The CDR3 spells CAPGKGPDSSDWIKTF. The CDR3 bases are TGTGCACCTGGGAAGGGGCCTGATAGTAGTGATTGGATCAAGACGTTT.

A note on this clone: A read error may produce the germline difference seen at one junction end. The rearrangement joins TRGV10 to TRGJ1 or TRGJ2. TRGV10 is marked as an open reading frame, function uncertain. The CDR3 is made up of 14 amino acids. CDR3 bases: TGTGCTGTGTGGGATGTTATTAGATATTATAAGAAACTCTTT. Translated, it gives CAVWDVIRYYKKLF.

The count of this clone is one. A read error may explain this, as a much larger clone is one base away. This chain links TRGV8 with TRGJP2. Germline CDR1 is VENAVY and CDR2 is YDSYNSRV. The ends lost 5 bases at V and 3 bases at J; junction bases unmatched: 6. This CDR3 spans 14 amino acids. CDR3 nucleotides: TGTGCCACCTGGGGTAACGGTAGTGATTGGATCAAGACGTTT. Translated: CATWGNGSDWIKTF.

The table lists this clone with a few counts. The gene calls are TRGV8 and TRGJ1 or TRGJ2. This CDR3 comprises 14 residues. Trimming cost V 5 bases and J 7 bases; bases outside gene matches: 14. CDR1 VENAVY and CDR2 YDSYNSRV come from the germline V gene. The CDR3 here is CATWAPSWEYKKLF. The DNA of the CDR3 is TGTGCCACCTGGGCCCCCTCCTGGGAATATAAGAAACTCTTT.

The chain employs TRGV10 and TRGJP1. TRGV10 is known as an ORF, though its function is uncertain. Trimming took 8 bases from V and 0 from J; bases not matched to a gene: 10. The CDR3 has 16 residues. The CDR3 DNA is TGTGCTGCGTGGGAAGGGTTCTATACCACTGGTTGGTTCAAGATATTT. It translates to CAAWEGFYTTGWFKIF.

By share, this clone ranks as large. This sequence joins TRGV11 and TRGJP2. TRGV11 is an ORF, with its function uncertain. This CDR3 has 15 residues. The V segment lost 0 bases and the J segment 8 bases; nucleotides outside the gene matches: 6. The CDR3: CACWIRHVGDWIKTF. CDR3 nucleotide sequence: TGTGCCTGCTGGATTAGGCACGTCGGGGATTGGATCAAGACGTTT.

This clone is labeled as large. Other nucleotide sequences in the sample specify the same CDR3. The CDR3 DNA reads TGTGCTGCGTGGGATTATTATAAGAAACTCTTT. It codes for CAAWDYYKKLF. The chain recombines TRGV10 with TRGJ1 or TRGJ2. TRGV10 is annotated as an ORF whose role is uncertain. Trimming took 8 bases from V and 2 from J; bases not matched to a gene: 1. There are 11 residues in the CDR3.

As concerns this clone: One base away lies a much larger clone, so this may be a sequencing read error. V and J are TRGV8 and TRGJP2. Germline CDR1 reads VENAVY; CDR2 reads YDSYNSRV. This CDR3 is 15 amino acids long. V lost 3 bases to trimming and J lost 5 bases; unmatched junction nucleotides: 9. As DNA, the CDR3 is TGTGCCACCTGGGATTTTCCGGGAAGTGATTGGATCAAGACGTTT. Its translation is CATWDFPGSDWIKTF.

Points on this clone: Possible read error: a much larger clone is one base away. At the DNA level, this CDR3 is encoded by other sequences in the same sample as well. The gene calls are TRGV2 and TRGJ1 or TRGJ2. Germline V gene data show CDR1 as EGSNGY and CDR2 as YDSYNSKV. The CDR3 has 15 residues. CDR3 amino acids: CATWDGHRFYYKKLF. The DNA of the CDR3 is TGCGCCACCTGGGACGGGCATCGGTTTTATTATAAGAAACTCTTT.

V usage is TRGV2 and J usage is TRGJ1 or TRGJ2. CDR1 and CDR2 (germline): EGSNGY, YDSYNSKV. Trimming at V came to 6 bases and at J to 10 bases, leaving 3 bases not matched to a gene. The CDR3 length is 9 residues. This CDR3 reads CATWNKKLF. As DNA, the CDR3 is TGTGCCACCTGGAACAAGAAACTCTTT.

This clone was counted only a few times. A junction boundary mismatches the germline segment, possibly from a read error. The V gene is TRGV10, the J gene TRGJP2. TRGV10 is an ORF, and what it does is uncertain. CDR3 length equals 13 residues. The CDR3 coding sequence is TGTGCTGCGCAAATTAGTAGTGATCGGATCAAGACGTTT. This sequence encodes CAAQISSDRIKTF.

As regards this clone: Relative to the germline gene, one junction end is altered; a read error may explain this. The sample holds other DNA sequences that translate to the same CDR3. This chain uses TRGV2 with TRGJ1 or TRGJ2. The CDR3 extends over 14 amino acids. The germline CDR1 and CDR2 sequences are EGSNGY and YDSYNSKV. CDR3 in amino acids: CATWDGPNYYKKLF. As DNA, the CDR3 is TGCGCCACCTGGGACGGGCCCAATTATTATAAGAAACTCTTT.

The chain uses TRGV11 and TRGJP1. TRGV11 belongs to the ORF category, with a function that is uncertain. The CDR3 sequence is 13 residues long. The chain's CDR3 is CAAGLGTGWFKIF. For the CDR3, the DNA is TGTGCTGCTGGATTAGGCACTGGTTGGTTCAAGATATTT.

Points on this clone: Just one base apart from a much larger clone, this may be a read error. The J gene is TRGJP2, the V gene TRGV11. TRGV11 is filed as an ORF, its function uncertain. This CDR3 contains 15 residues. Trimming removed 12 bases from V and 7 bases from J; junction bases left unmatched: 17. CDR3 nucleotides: TGTGCCTGCGTACTGGATGAGATTAATGATTGGATCAAGACGTTT. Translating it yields CACVLDEINDWIKTF.

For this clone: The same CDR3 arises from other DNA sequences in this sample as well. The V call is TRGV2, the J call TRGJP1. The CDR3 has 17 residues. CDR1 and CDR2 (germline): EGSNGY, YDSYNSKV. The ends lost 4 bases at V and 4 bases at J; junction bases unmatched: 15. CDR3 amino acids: CATWDGPEVCTGWFKIF. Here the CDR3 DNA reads TGTGCCACCTGGGATGGGCCCGAGGTTTGCACTGGTTGGTTCAAGATATTT.

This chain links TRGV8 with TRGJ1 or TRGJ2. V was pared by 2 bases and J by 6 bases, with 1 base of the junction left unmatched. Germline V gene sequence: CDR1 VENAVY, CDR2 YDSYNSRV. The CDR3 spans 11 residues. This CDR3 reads CATWDIYKKLF. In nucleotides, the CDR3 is TGTGCCACCTGGGATATTTATAAGAAACTCTTT.

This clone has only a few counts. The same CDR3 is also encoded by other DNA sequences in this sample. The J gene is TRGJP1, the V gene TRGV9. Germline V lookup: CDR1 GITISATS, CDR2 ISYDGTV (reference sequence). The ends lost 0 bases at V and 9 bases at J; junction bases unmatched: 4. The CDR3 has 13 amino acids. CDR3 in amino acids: CALWEVLRWFKIF. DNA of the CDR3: TGTGCCTTGTGGGAGGTGCTGCGTTGGTTCAAGATATTT.

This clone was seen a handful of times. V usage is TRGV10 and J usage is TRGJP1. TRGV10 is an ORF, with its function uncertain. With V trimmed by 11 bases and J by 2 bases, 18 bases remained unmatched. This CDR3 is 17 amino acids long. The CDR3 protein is CAAGPGLSMTTGWFKIF. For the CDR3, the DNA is TGTGCTGCGGGACCCGGCCTCTCGATGACCACTGGTTGGTTCAAGATATTT.